This T cell receptor (beta chain) is drawn from a study of blood T cell repertoires in COVID-19. Study at large: Samples taken during acute and convalescent COVID-19 were collected in the United States, Italy and Spain. Sample material is recorded as cDNA or gDNA derived from T cells, B-cell-depleted T cells, or PBMCs.

As originally analysed: Estimated nucleated cell counts came from reference gene primer amplification. The data were produced by immunoSEQ multiplex PCR, yet TCRdb's version contains in-frame clones alone and is incomplete. V, J and clone size are taken as reported in that table, and D and trimming were inferred from the DNA itself. This sample has roughly 100,000 clones; less than 85% occur once, and the top ten carry approximately 1.8%. The length of the CDR3 is 16 residues. V dropped 2 bases and J dropped 1 base, with 13 bases sitting between them. Germline CDR1 reads MNHEY; CDR2 reads SVGEGT. The sequenced material came from peripheral blood. V is TRBV6-2 or TRBV6-3 and J is TRBJ2-3, with a weak D call TRBD2 (5 bases). The source of this sequence is a woman in her 70s with active or convalescent COVID-19. DNA of the CDR3: TGTGCCAGCAGTTACAGGCGGGCACGGGGCACAGATACGCAGTATTTT. This encodes CASSYRRARGTDTQYF.